The clone carrying this T cell receptor (beta chain) appeared a single time. Its antigen is unknown. This entry is derived from a study of identifying expanded T cells in peripheral blood. General study results and limits: Roughly two-week clone count variance significantly increased as total template count grew. Technical replicates showed around 1.1 changed clones; two weeks about 16; four weeks 19.

Only in-frame clones appear in the TCRdb table, and some are missing; sequencing was by immunoSEQ multiplex PCR. This sample carries 75,000 to 90,000 clones, roughly 86% of them seen once, and the ten largest clones take 18%. The CDR3 totals 13 residues. Germline V gene lookup returns CDR1 SQVTM and CDR2 ANQGSEA. The germline V and J ends were trimmed by 1 base and 5 bases, with 11 bases remaining between them. No infections or other immune events were documented during collection. This sequence joins TRBV29-1 and TRBJ1-2; tentative D call: TRBD1 (6 bases). Sequenced material: blood. The TCR comes from a person aged 18 to 69 in good health. CDR3 nucleotide sequence: TGCAGCGTTGAAGGGACAGCTGCTTATGGCTACACCTTC. It specifies CSVEGTAAYGYTF.